The 14 T cell receptor beta chains in this list originate from one sample, sequenced in a study of technical replicates of blood from four donors. The repertoire was sequenced with immunoSEQ multiplex PCR; TCRdb's copy has only in-frame clones and lacks some. The sample lists approximately 79,000 clones, 90% to 95% seen once, with approximately 0.42% in the top ten. Sequenced material: T cells isolated from PBMCs. The receptors originated from a human donor in good health.

Note on this clone: Other DNA sequences in this sample translate to the same CDR3. The chain has TRBV5-1 and TRBJ1-1; D might be TRBD1 (5 bases). The CDR3 is 12 residues long. Germline lookup yields CDR1 SGHRS and CDR2 YFSETQ. V lost 5 bases to trimming and J lost 5 bases, with 10 bases between them. This CDR3 reads CASSPGGTEAFF. In DNA form, the CDR3 reads TGCGCCAGCAGTCCCGGGGGAACTGAAGCTTTCTTT.

V usage is TRBV28 and J usage is TRBJ1-1; 7 bases align to TRBD1. Germline V gives CDR1 MDHEN, CDR2 SYDVKM. The CDR3 runs to 14 residues. V was pared by 6 bases and J by 5 bases, with 9 bases of the junction left unmatched. This CDR3 reads CASSPQGIPTEAFF. The CDR3 nucleotides are TGTGCCAGCAGCCCACAGGGGATTCCTACTGAAGCTTTCTTT.

The chain employs TRBV7-9 and TRBJ2-7; 7 bases are shared with TRBD1. The germline V gene encodes CDR1 SEHNR and CDR2 FQNEAQ (reference sequence). This CDR3 has 15 amino acids. J lost 6 bases, V lost 5 bases, and 13 bases had no gene match. CDR3 region: CASSPSGTEISEQYF. The CDR3 DNA follows: TGTGCCAGCAGCCCGTCCGGGACAGAGATTTCCGAGCAGTACTTC.

V and J are TRBV9 and TRBJ2-7; maybe TRBD2 (5 bases). The V gene's germline CDR1 is SGDLS and CDR2 YYNGEE. Trimming left V 0 bases short and J 2 bases short, with 6 bases between. The CDR3 runs to 13 residues. CDR3 in DNA: TGTGCCAGCAGCGTAGCGGGAACCTACGAGCAGTACTTC. It translates to CASSVAGTYEQYF.

V and J are TRBV2 and TRBJ2-1, with 12 bases that match TRBD2. With V trimmed by 7 bases and J by 4 bases, 5 bases remained unmatched. Per germline, CDR1 SNHLY and CDR2 FYNNEI. The CDR3 is made up of 15 amino acids. CDR3 nucleotide sequence: TGTGCCAGCATTGCCGGGACTAGCGGGTACAATGAGCAGTTCTTC. It codes for CASIAGTSGYNEQFF.

V gene TRBV9 combines with J gene TRBJ1-2; 8 bases match TRBD1. The CDR3 runs to 16 residues. With V trimmed by 4 bases and J by 7 bases, 15 bases remained unmatched. The germline CDR1 and CDR2 sequences are SGDLS and YYNGEE. The CDR3 here is CASSKTSMQGALGYTF. The DNA of the CDR3 is TGTGCCAGCAGCAAAACTTCCATGCAGGGGGCGCTTGGCTACACCTTC.

A few counts support this clone. CDR3 residues: CSASRQAEAFF. CDR3 bases: TGCAGTGCCTCCAGACAGGCAGAAGCTTTCTTT. The V and J genes are TRBV20-1 and TRBJ1-1; possibly TRBD1 for D (6 bases). Germline CDR1 is DFQATT and CDR2 is SNEGSKA (reference sequence). V lost 6 bases to trimming and J lost 8 bases, with 13 bases between them. The CDR3 is made up of 11 amino acids.

The chain carries TRBV28 and TRBJ2-3; 8 nucleotides line up with TRBD1. This CDR3 is built from 13 residues. After removal of 3 bases from V and 9 bases from J, the junction contained 5 bases not matched to a gene. Germline CDR1 MDHEN, CDR2 SYDVKM. The CDR3 spells CASSLDRAVTQYF. The CDR3 nucleotides read TGTGCCAGCAGTTTGGACAGGGCGGTAACGCAGTATTTT.

The chain recombines TRBV27 with TRBJ1-5, with D perhaps matching TRBD1 (5 bases). In germline, CDR1 is MNHEY, CDR2 SMNVEV (reference sequence). Trimming cost V 5 bases and J 0 bases, with 14 bases left between them. The CDR3 has 16 residues. The CDR3 DNA sequence: TGTGCCAGCAGTAGGGACCGGGGGGGTAGCAATCAGCCCCAGCATTTT. Protein sequence: CASSRDRGGSNQPQHF.

In DNA form, the CDR3 reads TGTGCCAGCAGTACGGACAGGGGTTGGACTTTCTTT. It specifies CASSTDRGWTFF. The chain employs TRBV6-5 and TRBJ1-1; the match to TRBD1 covers 9 bases. The CDR3 is 12 amino acids. J was trimmed by 12 bases and V by 5 bases; bases with no gene match: 7. Germline V gene data show CDR1 as MNHEY and CDR2 as SVGAGI.

In its sample, this clone was seen once. The rearrangement joins TRBV27 to TRBJ2-3, with D tentatively TRBD2 (6 bases). Germline CDR1 MNHEY, CDR2 SMNVEV (reference sequence). This CDR3 contains 14 residues. Trimming took off 4 bases at V and 2 bases at J, with 10 bases between the two ends. The CDR3 nucleotides read TGTGCCAGCAGTTCCTCTAGCGACACAGATACGCAGTATTTT. This sequence encodes CASSSSSDTDTQYF.

The chain couples TRBV6-5 to TRBJ2-4; D possibly corresponds to TRBD1 (5 bases). The germline V gene has CDR1 MNHEY and CDR2 SVGAGI. The CDR3 contains 13 residues. V lost 6 bases, J lost 3 bases, and 9 bases lay in between. The CDR3 region has the DNA TGTGCCAGCAGCAGGGATTTCAAAAACATTCAGTACTTC. Translating gives CASSRDFKNIQYF.

V gene TRBV6-1 combines with J gene TRBJ1-5; no definite D call. This CDR3 is built from 12 residues. V was shortened by 2 bases and J by 8 bases, with 7 bases between the two germline ends. CDR1 is MNHNS and CDR2 is SASEGT in the germline V gene. The CDR3 region is CASSEPREPQHF. CDR3 DNA sequence: TGTGCCAGCAGTGAACCCCGAGAGCCCCAGCATTTT.

V is TRBV6-5 and J is TRBJ1-1; TRBD1 might be the D (6 bases). V was shortened by 4 bases and J by 5 bases, with 17 bases between the two germline ends. Germline V CDR1 and CDR2: MNHEY, SVGAGI. This CDR3 has 15 amino acids. The CDR3 region is CASSWTLQGETEAFF. As DNA, the CDR3 is TGTGCCAGCAGTTGGACCCTACAGGGAGAGACTGAAGCTTTCTTT.